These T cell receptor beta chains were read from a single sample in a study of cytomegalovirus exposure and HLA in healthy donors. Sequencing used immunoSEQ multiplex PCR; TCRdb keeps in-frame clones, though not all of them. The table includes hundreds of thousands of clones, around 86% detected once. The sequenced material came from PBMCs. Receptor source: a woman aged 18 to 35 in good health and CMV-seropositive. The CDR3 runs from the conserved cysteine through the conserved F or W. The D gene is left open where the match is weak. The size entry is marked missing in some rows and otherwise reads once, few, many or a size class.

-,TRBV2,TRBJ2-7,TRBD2,TGTGCCAGCACCAGGGTGTTAGGACTAGCGGAAACCTACGAGCAGTACTTC,CASTRVLGLAETYEQYF
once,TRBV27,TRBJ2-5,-,TGTGCCAGCAGTTTATCTGTGGGCAGGGCAAAAGAGACCCAGTACTTC,CASSLSVGRAKETQYF
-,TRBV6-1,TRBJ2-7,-,TGTGCCAGCAGTGGCACCAGCTGGAGCTCCTACGAGCAGTACTTC,CASSGTSWSSYEQYF
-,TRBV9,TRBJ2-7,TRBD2,TGTGCCAGCAGCGTAGGACTAGCGGAAAAGCAGTACTTC,CASSVGLAEKQYF
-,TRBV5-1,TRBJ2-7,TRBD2,TGCGCCAGCAGCGGGACTAGTTTCTCCTACGAGCAGTACTTC,CASSGTSFSYEQYF
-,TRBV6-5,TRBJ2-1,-,TGTGCCAGCAGTTACTCTAGCGGAGCCGAGGGTAATGAGCAGTTCTTC,CASSYSSGAEGNEQFF
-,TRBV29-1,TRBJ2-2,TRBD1,TGCAGCGTTGATGATAGACAGGGGGCAGGTACCGGGGAGCTGTTTTTT,CSVDDRQGAGTGELFF
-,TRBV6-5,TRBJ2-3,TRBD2,TGTGCCAGCAGTTACTCTGCGGGAGGCTTCACAGATACGCAGTATTTT,CASSYSAGGFTDTQYF
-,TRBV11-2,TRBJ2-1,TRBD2,TGTGCCAGCACCAAACTAGCGGGAGCTCTGTTCTTC,CASTKLAGALFF
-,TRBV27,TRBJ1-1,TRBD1,TGTGCCAGCAGTTTGCTAGGACAGGGGGCTGCTTTCTTT,CASSLLGQGAAFF
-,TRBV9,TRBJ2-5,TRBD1,TGTGCCAGCAGCTTAACAGGGGGCTTCGATATACAAGAGACCCAGTACTTC,CASSLTGGFDIQETQYF
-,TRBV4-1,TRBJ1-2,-,TGCGCCAGCAGCCAAACACCGGGACAAACGGGCTACACCTTC,CASSQTPGQTGYTF
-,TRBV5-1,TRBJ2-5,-,TGCGCCAGCAGCTTTTCTTTGCAAGAGACCCAGTACTTC,CASSFSLQETQYF
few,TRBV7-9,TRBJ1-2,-,TGTGCCAGCAGCTTATCAGGGGCGAACTATGGCTACACCTTC,CASSLSGANYGYTF
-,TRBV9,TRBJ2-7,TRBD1,TGTGCCAGCAGTTCTGGGGGGCAGGGGGCTTCCTACGAGCAGTACTTC,CASSSGGQGASYEQYF
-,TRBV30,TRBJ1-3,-,TGTGCCTGGGACCAGGGGAATTCTGGAAACACCATATATTTT,CAWDQGNSGNTIYF
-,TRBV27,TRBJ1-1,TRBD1,TGTGCCAGCAGTTTTGGGGTGACAGGGACTGAAGCTTTCTTT,CASSFGVTGTEAFF
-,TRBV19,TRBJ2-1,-,TGTGCCAGTAGTATAGCGGGAGATGTGTTCTTC,CASSIAGDVFF
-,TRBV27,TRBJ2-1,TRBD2,TGTACTAGCGGGAGGAGCTCCTACAATGAGCAGTTCTTC,CTSGRSSYNEQFF
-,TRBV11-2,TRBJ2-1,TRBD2,TGTGCCAGCAGCTCCCGAACTAGCGGGAGTTCAAATGAGCAGTTCTTC,CASSSRTSGSSNEQFF
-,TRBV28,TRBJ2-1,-,TGTGCCAGTGCAGGGCCCAATGAGCAGTTCTTC,CASAGPNEQFF
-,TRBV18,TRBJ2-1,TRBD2,TGTGCCAGCTCACCACCAGGTTCACTAGCGGTGCATGAGCAGTTCTTC,CASSPPGSLAVHEQFF
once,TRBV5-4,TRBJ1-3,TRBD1,TGTGCCAGCAGCCGGGACAGGGGGGATGAAAAATTT,CASSRDRGDEKF
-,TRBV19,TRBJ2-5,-,TGTGCCAGTAGTGAGGGCCAAGAGACCCAGTACTTC,CASSEGQETQYF
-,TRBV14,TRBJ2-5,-,TGTGCCAGCAGCCAACGGTTACCGGAGACCCAGTACTTC,CASSQRLPETQYF
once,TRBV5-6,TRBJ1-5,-,TGTGCCAGCAGCTTGGAGGGCGGTATGAGGGGGAGCAATCAGCCCCAGCATTTT,CASSLEGGMRGSNQPQHF
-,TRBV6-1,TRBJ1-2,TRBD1,TGTGCCAGCAGTTCTTGGGACAGGGATGGCTACACCTTC,CASSSWDRDGYTF
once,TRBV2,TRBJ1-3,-,TGTGCCAGCATTTATAATGCGGGACTTGGGCTTGGGGGAAACACCATATATTTT,CASIYNAGLGLGGNTIYF
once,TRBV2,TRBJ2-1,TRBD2,TGTGCCAGCAGTGGCCAGCGGGAGTCCTCTGAGCAGTTCTTC,CASSGQRESSEQFF
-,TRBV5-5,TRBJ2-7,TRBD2,TGTGCCAGCAGCGTGGACGGGAGGGCCTACCCCTACGAGCAGTACTTC,CASSVDGRAYPYEQYF
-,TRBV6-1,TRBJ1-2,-,TGTGCCAGCACTCAAGGGGGATTCAACTATGGCTACACCTTC,CASTQGGFNYGYTF
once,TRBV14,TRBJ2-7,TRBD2,TGTGCCAGCAGCCACGGGACTAGCGGGCCTAGGCCCTACGAGCAGTACTTC,CASSHGTSGPRPYEQYF
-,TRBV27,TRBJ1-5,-,TGTGCCAGCAGCTCCGCGGGGAGCAATCAGCCCCAGCATTTT,CASSSAGSNQPQHF
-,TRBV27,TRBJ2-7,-,TGTGCCAGCAGTTTAAGTCCGACACAGTACGAGCAGTACTTC,CASSLSPTQYEQYF
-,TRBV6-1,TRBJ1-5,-,TGTGCCAGCAGTGAAGCTTACGGGATTCGGAGCAATCAGCCCCAGCATTTT,CASSEAYGIRSNQPQHF
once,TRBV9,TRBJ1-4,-,TGTGCCAGCGTAGAAGAGAATGAAAAACTGTTTTTT,CASVEENEKLFF
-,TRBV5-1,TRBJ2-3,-,TGCGCCAGCAGCTTACCCCGCGCAGGGCCCTTAACGACAGATACGCAGTATTTT,CASSLPRAGPLTTDTQYF
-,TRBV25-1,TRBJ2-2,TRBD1,TGTGCCAGCAGTGGGGACAGCGGGGAGCTGTTTTTT,CASSGDSGELFF
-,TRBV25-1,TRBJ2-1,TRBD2,TGTGCCAGCAGTGAGGGTCTAGCGGACAACTACAATGAGCAGTTCTTC,CASSEGLADNYNEQFF
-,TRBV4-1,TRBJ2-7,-,TGCGCCAGCAGCCAAGAGCCGGGGGATTACTACGAGCAGTACTTC,CASSQEPGDYYEQYF
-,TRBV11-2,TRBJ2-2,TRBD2,TGTGCCAGCAGCTCACTAGCGGGAGTACGGGAGCTGTTTTTT,CASSSLAGVRELFF
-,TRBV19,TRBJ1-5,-,TGTGCCAGTAGTGTCTCCAGTTATAGCAATCAGCCCCAGCATTTT,CASSVSSYSNQPQHF
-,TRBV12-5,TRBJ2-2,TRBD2,TGTGCTAGTGGTTCCTTAGCGGGGCCAGCGAACACCGGGGAGCTGTTTTTT,CASGSLAGPANTGELFF
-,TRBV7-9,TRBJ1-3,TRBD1,TGTGCCAGCAGCTGGGGACAGGGCCCGTTAAACACCATATATTTT,CASSWGQGPLNTIYF
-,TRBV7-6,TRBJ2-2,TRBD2,TGTGCCAGCAGCTCATCCCGAGGAGGGCCGGGACTAACCCCGAACACCGGGGAGCTGTTTTTT,CASSSSRGGPGLTPNTGELFF
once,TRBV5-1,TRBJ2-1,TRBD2,TGCGCCAGCAGCTTGACCCCTTGGGGGGGAGACCTATACAATGAGCAGTTCTTC,CASSLTPWGGDLYNEQFF
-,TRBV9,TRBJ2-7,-,TGTGCCAGCAGCGACGAGAGGGGGACCTCCTACGAGCAGTACTTC,CASSDERGTSYEQYF
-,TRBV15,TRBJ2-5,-,TGTGCCACCAGCAGAGATCTAGGGCAGGGGGAGACCCAGTACTTC,CATSRDLGQGETQYF
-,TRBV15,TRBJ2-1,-,TGTGCCACCAGCAGATCCCACAGGACAGTTTTCTACAATGAGCAGTTCTTC,CATSRSHRTVFYNEQFF
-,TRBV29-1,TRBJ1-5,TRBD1,TGCAGCGTCAGGGGGCAGGGCCCGGAGGAACAGCATTTT,CSVRGQGPEEQHF
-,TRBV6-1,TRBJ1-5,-,TGTGCCAGCAGTGCTTTTTTGGCAAATCAGCCCCAGCATTTT,CASSAFLANQPQHF